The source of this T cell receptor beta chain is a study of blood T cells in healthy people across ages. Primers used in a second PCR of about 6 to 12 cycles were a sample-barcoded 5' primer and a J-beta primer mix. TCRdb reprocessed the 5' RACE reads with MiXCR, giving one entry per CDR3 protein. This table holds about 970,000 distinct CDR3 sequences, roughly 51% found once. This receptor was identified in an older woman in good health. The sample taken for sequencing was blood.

DNA of the CDR3: TGCAGCGTTGGGACTCAGGGCCTTTACAATGAGCAGTTCTTC. Its protein product is CSVGTQGLYNEQFF. The gene calls are TRBV29-1 and TRBJ2-1; D may match TRBD1 or TRBD2 (5 bases each). CDR1 is SQVTM and CDR2 is ANQGSEA in the germline V gene. The V end was cut by 4 bases, the J end by 4 bases, with 14 bases between. CDR3 length equals 14 residues.